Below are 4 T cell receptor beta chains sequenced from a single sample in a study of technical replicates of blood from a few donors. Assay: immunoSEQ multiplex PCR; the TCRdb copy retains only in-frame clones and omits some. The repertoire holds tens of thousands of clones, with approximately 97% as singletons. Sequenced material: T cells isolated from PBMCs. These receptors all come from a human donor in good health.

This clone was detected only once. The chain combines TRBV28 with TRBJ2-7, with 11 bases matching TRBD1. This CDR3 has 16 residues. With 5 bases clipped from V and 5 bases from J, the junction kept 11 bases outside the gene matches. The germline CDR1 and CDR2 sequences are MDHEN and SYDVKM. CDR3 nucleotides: TGTGCCAGCAGTACAACCGGGACAGGGGGTTTGCACGAGCAGTACTTC. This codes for CASSTTGTGGLHEQYF.

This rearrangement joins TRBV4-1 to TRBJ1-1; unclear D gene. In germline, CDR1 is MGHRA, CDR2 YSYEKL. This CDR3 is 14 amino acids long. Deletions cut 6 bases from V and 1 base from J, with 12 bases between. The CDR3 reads CASRRELKNTEAFF. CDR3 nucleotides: TGCGCCAGCAGACGTGAACTAAAGAACACTGAAGCTTTCTTT.

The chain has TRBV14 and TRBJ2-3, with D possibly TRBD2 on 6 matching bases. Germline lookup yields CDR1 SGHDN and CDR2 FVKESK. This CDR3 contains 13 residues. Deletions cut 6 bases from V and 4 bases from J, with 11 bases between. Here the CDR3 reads CASRPPSADTQYF. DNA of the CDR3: TGTGCCAGCAGGCCTCCTAGCGCAGATACGCAGTATTTT.

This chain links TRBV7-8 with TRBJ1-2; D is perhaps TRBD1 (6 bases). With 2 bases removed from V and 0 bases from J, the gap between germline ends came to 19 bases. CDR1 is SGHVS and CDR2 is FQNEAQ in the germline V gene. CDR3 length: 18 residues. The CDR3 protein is CASSLTRVRGSSNYGYTF. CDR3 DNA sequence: TGTGCCAGCAGCTTAACCAGAGTCAGGGGATCCTCTAACTATGGCTACACCTTC.